This TCR beta chain comes out of a study of T cells in Graves' hyperthyroidism and ophthalmopathy. This clonotype was observed a few times. V was trimmed by 7 bases and J by 0 bases, leaving 18 bases between them. Germline loops: CDR1 MNHEY, CDR2 SVGEGT. The CDR3 runs to 16 residues. TCR beta CDR3 sequences were amplified from RNA transcripts. First-round RT-PCR of the TCR CDR3 relied on the HTBI primer set. Via MiXCR, TCRdb re-called the multiplex PCR reads, giving one row per CDR3 protein. The sample includes some 570,000 distinct CDR3 sequences, approximately 14% of them seen just once. Disease lasting under 3 months, a NOSPECS grade of at least 4, and a Clinical Activity Score of at least 3 were features of the ophthalmopathy patients. Criteria for exclusion of patients were uncontrolled infection, other autoimmune disease, pregnancy or lactation. Diagnosing involved the use of clinical symptoms, serum thyroxine and TRAb, thyroid ultrasound and orbital computed tomography.

V and J are TRBV6-2 or TRBV6-3 and TRBJ1-1; D possibly corresponds to TRBD1 (5 bases). Sequenced input: blood. This receptor was identified in a woman between 18 and 30 years old with Graves' ophthalmopathy. The CDR3 DNA reads TGTGCCAGCATTAACCCTTGGACAAAGATGAACACTGAAGCTTTCTTT. As protein: CASINPWTKMNTEAFF.